This passage covers 9 T cell receptor beta chains from one sample sequenced in a study of shared clonotypes between healthy human individuals. Only CD45RO-negative cells positively selected for CCR7 counted as naive CD8 cells, so terminally differentiated effector memory CD45RA+ cells were excluded. Assay: immunoSEQ multiplex PCR; the TCRdb copy retains only in-frame clones and omits some. This table has about 580,000 clones, 95% to 98% appearing once. Sequenced sample: naive CD8+ T cells sorted from blood. The origin of the receptors is a man aged 25 to 40 in good health.

In this sample, this clone turned up once. The CDR3 reads CASISPRGAHTEAFF. The CDR3 DNA is TGTGCCAGCATCTCCCCCAGGGGCGCACACACTGAAGCTTTCTTT. This sequence joins TRBV27 and TRBJ1-1; perhaps TRBD1 as D (6 bases). The CDR3 is 15 amino acids. Trimming stripped 7 bases from V and 3 bases from J, with 18 bases between. CDR1 is MNHEY, CDR2 SMNVEV, per germline (reference sequence).

In DNA, the CDR3 is TGCGCCAGCAGCCAGGGAGTACGAACCTACGAGCAGTACTTC. Protein: CASSQGVRTYEQYF. The chain joins TRBV4-1 to TRBJ2-7; a possible D gene is TRBD2 (5 bases). This CDR3 contains 14 residues. Germline V gene data show CDR1 as MGHRA and CDR2 as YSYEKL. The ends were cut back, 3 bases at V and 2 bases at J, with 11 bases in the middle.

The chain has TRBV29-1 and TRBJ2-1; 8 positions match TRBD1. The CDR3 length is 14 residues. V gave up 7 bases and J gave up 0 bases; unmatched junction bases: 5. Germline V gene sequence: CDR1 SQVTM, CDR2 ANQGSEA. DNA for the CDR3: TGCAGCGAACCGGGACAGGTCTCCTACAATGAGCAGTTCTTC. This sequence encodes CSEPGQVSYNEQFF.

The gene calls are TRBV2 and TRBJ2-7, with no clear D. Per the germline V gene, CDR1 is SNHLY and CDR2 is FYNNEI. This CDR3 comprises 11 residues. Trimming stripped 6 bases from V and 4 bases from J, with 7 bases between. CDR3 in amino acids: CASRSEYEQYF. The CDR3 nucleotides are TGTGCCAGCAGGAGTGAGTACGAGCAGTACTTC.

CDR3 nucleotide sequence: TGTGCCAGCAGTTTGGACAGTCAGAACACTGAAGCTTTCTTT. Translating it yields CASSLDSQNTEAFF. V gene TRBV28 combines with J gene TRBJ1-1, with D possibly being TRBD1 (6 bases). The CDR3 is made up of 14 amino acids. CDR1 is MDHEN and CDR2 is SYDVKM in the germline V gene. V was cut by 3 bases and J by 1 base, with 9 bases left in between.

The CDR3 region is CASSLGQGGTGGVGYTF. CDR3 nucleotide sequence: TGTGCCAGCAGTTTAGGGCAAGGCGGGACAGGGGGCGTTGGCTACACCTTC. The V and J genes are TRBV27 and TRBJ1-2, with 12 bases matching TRBD1. Germline CDR1 reads MNHEY; CDR2 reads SMNVEV (reference sequence). This CDR3 has 17 residues. Losses at the gene ends were 2 bases for V and 7 bases for J; bases not matched to a gene: 11.

The chain combines TRBV7-2 with TRBJ2-3; 7 bases agree with TRBD2. With 2 bases clipped from V and 2 bases from J, the junction kept 4 bases outside the gene matches. The V gene's germline CDR1 is SGHTA and CDR2 FQGNSA. This CDR3 spans 15 amino acids. For the CDR3, the DNA is TGTGCCAGCAGCTTATTCCTAGCGGTCACAGATACGCAGTATTTT. Amino acid sequence: CASSLFLAVTDTQYF.

The chain employs TRBV9 and TRBJ2-1, with D hard to call. The CDR3 is 13 residues long. Germline CDR1 and CDR2: SGDLS and YYNGEE. V lost 5 bases and J lost 5, with 11 bases in between. This chain's CDR3 is CASSENQDNEQFF. CDR3 bases: TGTGCCAGCAGTGAAAACCAGGACAATGAGCAGTTCTTC. The variable domain in full, completed from reference TRBV9 and TRBJ2-1, reads DSGVTQTPKHLITATGQRVTLRCSPRSGDLSVYWYQQSLDQGLQFLIQYYNGEERAKGNILERFSAQQFPDLHSELNLSSLELGDSALYFCASSENQDNEQFFGPGTRLTVL.

Remarks on this clone: Other DNA sequences from this sample encode an identical CDR3 as well. The chain joins TRBV29-1 to TRBJ2-7; possibly TRBD2 for D (6 bases). This CDR3 has 11 amino acids. Germline CDR1 is SQVTM and CDR2 is ANQGSEA. V lost 4 bases and J lost 4, with 8 bases in between. In DNA, the CDR3 is TGCAGCGTTGTTCGGGGGTACGAGCAGTACTTC. It translates to CSVVRGYEQYF.